One and the same sample provided the 8 T cell receptor beta chains below, sequenced in a study of blood T cell repertoires in COVID-19. Produced via immunoSEQ multiplex PCR; TCRdb's table is partial and in-frame only. The top ten hold around 3.2% of the sample, which has fewer than 350,000 clones, 81% seen once. Sample: peripheral blood. The receptor set was obtained from a woman in her sixties or seventies with active or convalescent COVID-19.

The genes are TRBV11-2 and TRBJ2-7; possible D gene TRBD2, 5 bases. Germline-derived CDR1 and CDR2 are SGHAT and FQNNGV. V was shortened by 0 bases and J by 2 bases, with 11 bases between the two germline ends. This CDR3 contains 15 residues. The chain's CDR3 is CASSLEDDYPYEQYF. The CDR3 nucleotides are TGTGCCAGCAGCTTAGAAGACGACTACCCCTACGAGCAGTACTTC.

This clone was detected only once. CDR3 sequence reads: CASGLPPLRDRGRSTEAFF. The CDR3 coding sequence is TGTGCTAGTGGTTTGCCCCCCTTAAGGGACAGGGGGCGCAGCACTGAAGCTTTCTTT. This sequence joins TRBV12-5 and TRBJ1-1; 12 bases align to TRBD1. The V segment lost 2 bases and the J segment 4 bases; nucleotides outside the gene matches: 14. The CDR3 is 19 residues long. Per the germline V gene, CDR1 is LGHNT and CDR2 is FRNRAP.

The rearrangement links TRBV13 to TRBJ2-3; 10 nucleotides align to TRBD2. CDR3 length equals 15 residues. From germline, CDR1 is PRHDT and CDR2 FYEKMQ (reference sequence). J lost 6 bases, V lost 1 base, and 4 bases had no gene match. This CDR3 reads CASSLALAGVDTQYF. The CDR3 DNA follows: TGTGCCAGCAGCTTAGCCCTAGCGGGGGTGGATACGCAGTATTTT.

This rearrangement joins TRBV10-3 to TRBJ2-7, with TRBD2 matching over 12 bases. After removal of 5 bases from V and 6 bases from J, the junction contained 20 bases not matched to a gene. The germline gives CDR1 ENHRY, CDR2 SYGVKD. There are 19 residues in the CDR3. CDR3 in amino acids: CAISSGGPSGGALLFEQYF. The DNA for the CDR3 is TGTGCCATCAGTAGCGGGGGCCCTAGCGGGGGGGCCTTGCTGTTCGAGCAGTACTTC.

This clone was observed a handful of times. V usage is TRBV5-1 and J usage is TRBJ1-2; TRBD1 matches at 8 bases. The germline V gene has CDR1 SGHRS and CDR2 YFSETQ. This CDR3 contains 16 residues. Trimming removed 3 bases from V and 0 bases from J; junction bases left unmatched: 7. This chain's CDR3 is CASSSGQEVPNYGYTF. CDR3 nucleotides: TGCGCCAGCAGCTCGGGACAGGAGGTCCCTAACTATGGCTACACCTTC.

The chain combines TRBV9 with TRBJ2-3; 13 nucleotides align to TRBD2. The CDR3 runs to 17 residues. In germline, CDR1 is SGDLS, CDR2 YYNGEE. J was trimmed by 5 bases and V by 5 bases; bases with no gene match: 11. CDR3 in DNA: TGTGCCAGCAGTACCCAAACTAGCGGGGGGGCCAAAGATACGCAGTATTTT. This sequence encodes CASSTQTSGGAKDTQYF.

The chain recombines TRBV19 with TRBJ1-2, with D maybe TRBD1 (5 bases). From germline, CDR1 is LNHDA and CDR2 SQIVND (reference sequence). CDR3 length equals 15 residues. Between the trimmed V and J ends, which lost 5 bases and 2 bases, there was a span of 15 bases. Here the CDR3 reads CASSSYDSSNYGYTF. The CDR3 region has the DNA TGTGCCAGTAGTTCCTACGACAGCTCCAACTATGGCTACACCTTC.

The V call is TRBV10-3, the J call TRBJ2-1, with D tentatively TRBD1 (7 bases). The germline V gene encodes CDR1 ENHRY and CDR2 SYGVKD. The V end was cut by 2 bases, the J end by 5 bases, with 19 bases between. This CDR3 has 17 residues. DNA of the CDR3: TGTGCCATCAGTGAGGTCCGACAGGGACTGACACACAATGAGCAGTTCTTC. It translates to CAISEVRQGLTHNEQFF.